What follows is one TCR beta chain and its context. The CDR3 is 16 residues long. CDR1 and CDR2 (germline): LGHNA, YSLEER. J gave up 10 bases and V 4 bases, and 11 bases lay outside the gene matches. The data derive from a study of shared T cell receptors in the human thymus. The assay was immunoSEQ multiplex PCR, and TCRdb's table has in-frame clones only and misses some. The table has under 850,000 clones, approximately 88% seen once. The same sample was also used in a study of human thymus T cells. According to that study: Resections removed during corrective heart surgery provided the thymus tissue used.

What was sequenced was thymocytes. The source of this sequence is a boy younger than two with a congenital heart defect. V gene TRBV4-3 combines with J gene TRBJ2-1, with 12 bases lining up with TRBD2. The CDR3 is CASSPVRTSGIGEQFF. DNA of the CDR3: TGCGCCAGCAGCCCCGTCCGGACTAGCGGGATTGGGGAGCAGTTCTTC.